Listed below are T cell receptor beta chains from one sample, sequenced in a study of T cells in Graves' hyperthyroidism and ophthalmopathy. From the multiplex PCR reads, TCRdb called clonotypes with MiXCR, one entry per CDR3 protein. The sample lists roughly 400,000 distinct CDR3 sequences, roughly 25% occurring once. Sequencing input: blood. These receptors all stem from a man between 50 and 59 years old with Graves' hyperthyroidism. Each CDR3 is given with its conserved first and last residue. The D gene is left open where the match is weak. For some rows the clone size is stated as once, few or many, or as a class when expanded; others skip it.

J gene: TRBJ2-7
V gene: TRBV11-3
D gene: .
clone size: .
CDR3 DNA: TGTGCCAGCAGCCCCCACGGGCCTCTCTACGAGCAGTACTTC
CDR3 protein: CASSPHGPLYEQYF

J gene: TRBJ1-2
V gene: TRBV5-6
D gene: .
clone size: .
CDR3 DNA: TGTGCCAGCAGCTTCGGGACATTCAACTATGGCTACACCTTC
CDR3 protein: CASSFGTFNYGYTF

J gene: TRBJ1-1
V gene: TRBV6-1
D gene: .
clone size: many
CDR3 DNA: TGTGCCAGCAGTGAGCGTCTGAACACTGAAGCTTTCTTT
CDR3 protein: CASSERLNTEAFF

J gene: TRBJ2-1
V gene: TRBV30
D gene: .
clone size: .
CDR3 DNA: TGTGCCTGGAGTGTAGACTTGGATGAGCAGTTCTTC
CDR3 protein: CAWSVDLDEQFF

J gene: TRBJ2-7
V gene: TRBV10-3
D gene: TRBD1
clone size: few
CDR3 DNA: TGTGCCACCTCGGGACAGGAAAACTACGAGCAGTACTTC
CDR3 protein: CATSGQENYEQYF

J gene: TRBJ2-2
V gene: TRBV9
D gene: TRBD2
clone size: .
CDR3 DNA: TGTGCCAGCAGCGTAATTACTAGCGGGAACACCGGGGAGCTGTTTTTT
CDR3 protein: CASSVITSGNTGELFF

J gene: TRBJ2-5
V gene: TRBV28
D gene: TRBD1
clone size: few
CDR3 DNA: TGTGCCAGCAGTTTATCAGGGGGCCAGTACTTC
CDR3 protein: CASSLSGGQYF

J gene: TRBJ2-3
V gene: TRBV20-1
D gene: .
clone size: few
CDR3 DNA: TGCAGTGCTAGAGATCAGTCTGCATCCGGCGGGATTTGGGATACGCAGTATTTT
CDR3 protein: CSARDQSASGGIWDTQYF

J gene: TRBJ1-1
V gene: TRBV9
D gene: TRBD1
clone size: .
CDR3 DNA: TGTGCCAGCAGCGGGGGACAGGTGAACACTGAAGCTTTCTTT
CDR3 protein: CASSGGQVNTEAFF

J gene: TRBJ2-5
V gene: TRBV7-9
D gene: TRBD2
clone size: few
CDR3 DNA: TGTGCCAGCAGCTCGACTAGCGCGCCCCAAGAGACCCAGTACTTC
CDR3 protein: CASSSTSAPQETQYF

J gene: TRBJ2-2
V gene: TRBV7-2
D gene: TRBD2
clone size: few
CDR3 DNA: TGTGCCAGCAGCTTAGTGGGAGGGGACACCGGGGAGCTGTTTTTT
CDR3 protein: CASSLVGGDTGELFF

J gene: TRBJ1-2
V gene: TRBV6-2/TRBV6-3
D gene: TRBD1
clone size: .
CDR3 DNA: TGTGCCAGCAGTTCCCCGGACAGGAGTGGTTATGGCTACACCTTC
CDR3 protein: CASSSPDRSGYGYTF

J gene: TRBJ2-5
V gene: TRBV29-1
D gene: TRBD1
clone size: few
CDR3 DNA: TGCAGCGGGAGACAGGGGGCGCGGAAAGAGACCCAGTACTTC
CDR3 protein: CSGRQGARKETQYF